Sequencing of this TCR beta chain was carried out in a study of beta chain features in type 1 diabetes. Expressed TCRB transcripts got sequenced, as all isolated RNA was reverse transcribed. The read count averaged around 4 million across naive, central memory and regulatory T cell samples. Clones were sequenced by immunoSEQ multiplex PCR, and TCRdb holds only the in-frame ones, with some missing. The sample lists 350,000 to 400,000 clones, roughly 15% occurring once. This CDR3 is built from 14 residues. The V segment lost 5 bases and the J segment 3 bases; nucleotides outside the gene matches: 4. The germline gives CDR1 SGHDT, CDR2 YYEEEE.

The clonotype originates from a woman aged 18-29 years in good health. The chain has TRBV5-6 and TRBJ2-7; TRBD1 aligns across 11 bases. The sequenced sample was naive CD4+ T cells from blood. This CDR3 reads CASRGTGGRYEQYF. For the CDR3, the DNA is TGTGCCAGCAGAGGGACAGGGGGGCGCTACGAGCAGTACTTC.